Shown below are 26 T cell receptor beta chains from a single sample sequenced in a study of regulatory T cells in long-lasting Graves disease. The TCR beta library used iRepertoire HTBI primers with Arm-PCR amplification of CDR3. TCRdb independently ran MiXCR on the multiplex PCR reads; one entry per CDR3 protein. The sample yields 400,000 to 450,000 distinct CDR3 sequences, around 20% seen once. Sample time point: persistent/refractory GD, antithyroid drugs over 5 years with positive TRAb. PBMC-derived RNA was used for the TCR library. Sequenced material: peripheral blood mononuclear cells (PBMCs), taken when the disease was refractory, from a patient treated with antithyroid drugs. These receptors all stem from a female donor with Graves disease.

The rearrangement joins TRBV30 to TRBJ2-1; D possibly corresponds to TRBD2 (6 bases). The CDR3 contains 15 residues. Germline lookup yields CDR1 GTSNPN and CDR2 SVGIG (reference sequence). The ends were cut back, 4 bases at V and 0 bases at J, with 13 bases in the middle. Here the CDR3 DNA reads TGTGCCTGGATTAGGTTGACTAGCTCCTACAATGAGCAGTTCTTC. Translating gives CAWIRLTSSYNEQFF.

V is TRBV20-1 and J is TRBJ2-3; perhaps TRBD2 as D (6 bases). Germline loops: CDR1 DFQATT, CDR2 SNEGSKA (reference sequence). Trimming pared 5 bases from V and 4 bases from J, leaving 19 bases between. The CDR3 length is 15 residues. The CDR3 DNA is TGCAGTGCTCTCCTACTAGCTGTTGTCCCAGATACGCAGTATTTT. Encoded protein: CSALLLAVVPDTQYF.

This clonotype has a handful of counts. This chain links TRBV3-1 with TRBJ2-5, with 12 bases lining up with TRBD2. The germline V gene has CDR1 LGHDT and CDR2 YNNKEL (reference sequence). The trim removed 1 base at V and 4 bases at J, leaving 7 bases unmatched. The CDR3 totals 17 residues. DNA of the CDR3: TGTGCCAGCAGCCAAGTGACTAGCGGGAGCAGTGTAGAGACCCAGTACTTC. Protein: CASSQVTSGSSVETQYF.

This clonotype was recorded at least ten times. This sequence joins TRBV28 and TRBJ2-2; tentative D call: TRBD2 (6 bases). Germline V gene sequence: CDR1 MDHEN, CDR2 SYDVKM. Deletions cut 7 bases from V and 6 bases from J, with 9 bases between. The CDR3 sequence is 12 residues long. Written as DNA, the CDR3 is TGTGCCAGCACGGGAGTTGCCGGGGAGCTGTTTTTT. Encoded protein: CASTGVAGELFF.

This clonotype has ten or more counts. The chain couples TRBV7-2 to TRBJ2-5; 9 positions match TRBD2. The CDR3 covers 13 residues. The V gene end was trimmed by 7 bases and the J gene end by 4 bases; junction bases not matched to a gene: 4. The germline V gene encodes CDR1 SGHTA and CDR2 FQGNSA. The CDR3: CASTVAGAETQYF. CDR3 DNA sequence: TGTGCCAGCACCGTAGCGGGAGCAGAGACCCAGTACTTC. Complete variable domain (other parts from reference TRBV7-2 and TRBJ2-5): GAGVSQSPSNKVTEKGKDVELRCDPISGHTALYWYRQSLGQGLEFLIYFQGNSAPDKSGLPSDRFSAERTGGSVSTLTIQRTQQEDSAVYLCASTVAGAETQYFGPGTRLLVL.

This clonotype was seen a few times. As DNA, the CDR3 is TGTGCCAGCAACCTAGCCGGACAGGTCCACTATGGCTACACCTTC. Translating gives CASNLAGQVHYGYTF. The chain has TRBV3-1 and TRBJ1-2; 7 bases match TRBD1. Losses at the gene ends were 7 bases for V and 3 bases for J; bases not matched to a gene: 11. The germline V gene encodes CDR1 LGHDT and CDR2 YNNKEL (reference sequence). The CDR3 loop spans 15 amino acids.

This clonotype was seen many times. This chain links TRBV19 with TRBJ2-5; 7 nucleotides line up with TRBD1. This CDR3 is 15 amino acids long. V lost 4 bases to trimming and J lost 2 bases; unmatched junction nucleotides: 7. In germline, CDR1 is LNHDA, CDR2 SQIVND (reference sequence). The CDR3 is CASSRRDRIQETQYF. CDR3 DNA sequence: TGTGCCAGTAGTAGACGGGACAGAATACAAGAGACCCAGTACTTC.

This clonotype was counted between two and nine times. The V call is TRBV30, the J call TRBJ2-5; perhaps TRBD2 as D (5 bases). The CDR3 is made up of 17 amino acids. Per the germline V gene, CDR1 is GTSNPN and CDR2 is SVGIG (reference sequence). V lost 0 bases and J 3 bases, leaving 20 bases between the germline ends. CDR3 nucleotides: TGTGCCTGGAGTGTACTCCACCGCGAGGGATGGGAAGAGACCCAGTACTTC. Translated, it gives CAWSVLHREGWEETQYF.

The chain employs TRBV3-1 and TRBJ1-1; D is possibly TRBD1 (5 bases). From germline, CDR1 is LGHDT and CDR2 YNNKEL (reference sequence). V lost 5 bases to trimming and J lost 7 bases, with 20 bases between them. The CDR3 contains 15 residues. As DNA, the CDR3 is TGTGCCAGCAGCACGCAACCCGGGGCGCACATTGAAGCTTTCTTT. Encoded protein: CASSTQPGAHIEAFF.

V is TRBV12-3 or TRBV12-4 and J is TRBJ1-2; the D is unclear. Trimming removed 5 bases at V and 8 bases at J, with 15 bases between. The length of the CDR3 is 13 residues. The DNA for the CDR3 is TGTGCCAGCAGTCAGATTACCCCCGGGGGCTACACCTTC. It is translated as CASSQITPGGYTF.

This clonotype was counted between two and nine times. J is TRBJ2-7 and V is TRBV29-1; perhaps TRBD1 as D (5 bases). Trimming took 7 bases from V and 3 from J, leaving 10 bases between them. CDR3 length: 11 amino acids. In germline, CDR1 is SQVTM, CDR2 ANQGSEA. This CDR3 is CSAETDYEQYF. The CDR3 nucleotides are TGCAGCGCAGAGACAGACTACGAGCAGTACTTC.

About this clonotype: This CDR3 fails to terminate in the conserved phenylalanine or tryptophan, so it likely reflects a read error. CDR3 amino acids: CASSYRGGANVLTC. The CDR3 DNA reads as TGTGCCAGCAGTTACCGAGGTGGGGCCAACGTCCTGACTTGC. The chain is built from TRBV6-2 or TRBV6-3 and TRBJ2-6; no clear D gene. This CDR3 is built from 14 residues. V was clipped by 2 bases and J by 3 bases, with 5 bases between them. Germline V CDR1 and CDR2: MNHEY, SVGEGT.

This chain links TRBV19 with TRBJ1-2; 11 bases map to TRBD1. Germline values: CDR1 LNHDA, CDR2 SQIVND (reference sequence). With V trimmed by 5 bases and J by 8 bases, 7 bases remained unmatched. The length of the CDR3 is 14 residues. In DNA form, the CDR3 reads TGTGCCAGTAGTTACACCGGGACAGGGGGGGGCTACACCTTC. It specifies CASSYTGTGGGYTF.

This sequence joins TRBV10-3 and TRBJ1-3; D not certain. Germline V CDR1 and CDR2: ENHRY, SYGVKD. With 0 bases removed from V and 3 bases from J, the gap between germline ends came to 6 bases. The CDR3 spans 14 residues. CDR3 residues: CAISESEHGNTIYF. The CDR3 DNA sequence: TGTGCCATCAGTGAGTCCGAGCATGGAAACACCATATATTTT.

In this sample, this clonotype turned up a few times. The chain combines TRBV5-6 with TRBJ2-2, with D perhaps matching TRBD1 (6 bases). Germline CDR1 and CDR2: SGHDT and YYEEEE. V was clipped by 3 bases and J by 0 bases, with 18 bases between them. CDR3 length: 18 amino acids. The CDR3 DNA reads as TGTGCCAGCAGCTACGGACAGACCCAGTTCGCGAACACCGGGGAGCTGTTTTTT. Residues: CASSYGQTQFANTGELFF.

This sequence joins TRBV7-2 and TRBJ2-7; TRBD1 might be the D (6 bases). This CDR3 is built from 13 residues. Trimming took off 6 bases at V and 6 bases at J, with 15 bases between the two ends. Looked up from germline, CDR1 is SGHTA and CDR2 is FQGNSA. CDR3 sequence reads: CASSLNRVGEQYF. The CDR3 nucleotides read TGTGCCAGCAGTCTCAACAGGGTCGGCGAGCAGTACTTC.

The chain recombines TRBV5-1 with TRBJ1-2; D gene ambiguous. Germline lookup yields CDR1 SGHRS and CDR2 YFSETQ. The CDR3 is 14 residues long. V dropped 2 bases and J dropped 4 bases, with 12 bases sitting between them. Here the CDR3 DNA reads TGCGCCAGCAGCTTCTCGGACGGCTCCTATGGCTACACCTTC. This codes for CASSFSDGSYGYTF.

This rearrangement joins TRBV5-1 to TRBJ2-7; 9 positions match TRBD1. The CDR3 length is 14 residues. Trimming removed 2 bases from V and 4 bases from J; junction bases left unmatched: 4. The germline V gene encodes CDR1 SGHRS and CDR2 YFSETQ. The CDR3 coding sequence is TGCGCCAGCAGCTTCGGGACAGGGAAATACGAGCAGTACTTC. This translates into CASSFGTGKYEQYF.

This clonotype was detected only a few times. This chain links TRBV29-1 with TRBJ1-1; 9 bases are a match to TRBD1. With V trimmed by 5 bases and J by 5 bases, 18 bases remained unmatched. Germline CDR1 reads SQVTM; CDR2 reads ANQGSEA. The CDR3 is 17 residues long. The CDR3 nucleotides are TGCAGCGTTCCGGGACAGGGACGTGGAGGATTGGGTACTGAAGCTTTCTTT. This codes for CSVPGQGRGGLGTEAFF.

Ten or more counts support this clonotype. This chain uses TRBV2 with TRBJ1-1; a weak D match, TRBD1 (5 bases). The V end lost 7 bases, the J end lost 2 bases, and 11 bases lay between the germline ends. The length of the CDR3 is 13 residues. CDR1 and CDR2 from the germline V gene are SNHLY and FYNNEI. The CDR3 nucleotides are TGTGCCAGCAACAAGGACAAAAACACTGAAGCTTTCTTT. It encodes CASNKDKNTEAFF.

In its sample, this clonotype was seen many times. The chain links TRBV6-2 or TRBV6-3 to TRBJ2-7; no firm D call. V was shortened by 5 bases and J by 3 bases, with 20 bases between the two germline ends. Looked up from germline, CDR1 is MNHEY and CDR2 is SVGEGT. The CDR3 has 16 amino acids. The CDR3 region has the DNA TGTGCCAGCAGTCCAGTTCGTAACCGAGATGGCTACGAGCAGTACTTC. This translates into CASSPVRNRDGYEQYF.

J is TRBJ2-1 and V is TRBV2; D ambiguous. V lost 6 bases to trimming and J lost 0 bases, with 12 bases between them. The CDR3 sequence is 15 residues long. The V gene's germline CDR1 is SNHLY and CDR2 FYNNEI. CDR3 nucleotides: TGTGCCAGCAGGGCAACGTCAAGCTCCTACAATGAGCAGTTCTTC. Protein: CASRATSSSYNEQFF.

The J gene is TRBJ2-7, the V gene TRBV7-2; the D gene is possibly TRBD1 (6 bases). Germline CDR1 reads SGHTA; CDR2 reads FQGNSA. The CDR3 has 13 amino acids. V was pared by 7 bases and J by 3 bases, with 13 bases between. CDR3 sequence: CASTQGHDYEQYF. The CDR3 DNA reads TGTGCCAGCACGCAGGGACATGACTACGAGCAGTACTTC.

The chain joins TRBV20-1 to TRBJ2-3, with 11 bases aligning to TRBD2. Germline V gene sequence: CDR1 DFQATT, CDR2 SNEGSKA (reference sequence). The CDR3 loop spans 16 amino acids. J lost 4 bases, V lost 5 bases, and 11 bases had no gene match. DNA of the CDR3: TGCAGTGCTTCCGATAGCGGGAGGGCCGGAGCAGATACGCAGTATTTT. This sequence encodes CSASDSGRAGADTQYF.

This clonotype was recorded at least ten times. This chain connects TRBV7-9 to TRBJ1-4, with D possibly TRBD1 on 5 matching bases. The CDR3 covers 14 residues. CDR1 and CDR2 (germline): SEHNR, FQNEAQ (reference sequence). V gave up 0 bases and J gave up 5 bases, with 7 bases separating them. CDR3 sequence (DNA): TGTGCCAGCAGCTTAGCGACAGTGAATGAAAAACTGTTTTTT. It translates to CASSLATVNEKLFF.

This clonotype was detected ten times or more. A junction end diverges from the germline sequence, so it may reflect a read error. The rearrangement uses TRBV5-1 and TRBJ2-2; D call uncertain. The CDR3 runs 15 residues. From germline, CDR1 is SGHRS and CDR2 YFSETQ. The CDR3 is CASSFDRPNTGELFF. CDR3 nucleotide sequence: TGTGCCAGCAGTTTTGACCGGCCGAACACCGGGGAGCTGTTTTTT.